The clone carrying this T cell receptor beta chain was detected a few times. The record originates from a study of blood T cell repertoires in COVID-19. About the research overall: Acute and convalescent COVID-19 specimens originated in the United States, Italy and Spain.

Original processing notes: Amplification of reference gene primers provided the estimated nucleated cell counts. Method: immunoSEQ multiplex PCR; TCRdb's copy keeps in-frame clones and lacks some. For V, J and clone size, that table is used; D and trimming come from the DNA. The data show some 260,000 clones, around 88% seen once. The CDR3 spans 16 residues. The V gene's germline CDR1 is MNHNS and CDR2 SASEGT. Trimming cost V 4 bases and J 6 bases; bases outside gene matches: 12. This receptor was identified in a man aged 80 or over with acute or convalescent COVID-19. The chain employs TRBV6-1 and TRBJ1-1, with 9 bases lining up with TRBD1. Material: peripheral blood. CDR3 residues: CASSGRPGQGVPEAFF. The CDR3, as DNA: TGTGCCAGCAGTGGGCGACCGGGACAGGGCGTACCTGAAGCTTTCTTT.